The 18 T cell receptor beta chains in this list originate from one sample, sequenced in a study of blood T cell repertoires in COVID-19. Some clones are missing from TCRdb's copy, which holds only in-frame ones; the method was immunoSEQ multiplex PCR. The profile shows about 100,000 clones, over 80% of them singletons. Sequenced input: peripheral blood. These receptors all stem from a woman in her thirties with acute or convalescent COVID-19.

This chain joins TRBV14 and TRBJ2-3; 10 positions agree with TRBD1. The germline gives CDR1 SGHDN, CDR2 FVKESK. CDR3 size: 18 residues. V shed 3 bases, J shed 0 bases, and the junction held 9 bases outside the gene matches. The CDR3 bases are TGTGCCAGCAGCCACTCCAACGGGACAGGGGACAGCACAGATACGCAGTATTTT. This gives the protein CASSHSNGTGDSTDTQYF.

The chain joins TRBV27 to TRBJ1-6, with D hard to call. In germline, CDR1 is MNHEY, CDR2 SMNVEV (reference sequence). Trimming stripped 0 bases from V and 3 bases from J, with 12 bases between. The CDR3 consists of 17 residues. The CDR3 DNA is TGTGCCAGCAGTTTATCCCCGGGGTTGTTCTATAATTCACCCCTCCACTTT. Encoded protein: CASSLSPGLFYNSPLHF.

The chain employs TRBV7-2 and TRBJ2-7; 7 bases match TRBD1. The length of the CDR3 is 16 residues. Looked up from germline, CDR1 is SGHTA and CDR2 is FQGNSA. V shed 2 bases, J shed 2 bases, and the junction held 9 bases outside the gene matches. CDR3 coding DNA: TGTGCCAGCAGCTTACCCCGACAGGGCCTGCCCTACGAGCAGTACTTC. Encoded protein: CASSLPRQGLPYEQYF.

The J gene is TRBJ2-7, the V gene TRBV7-2; 8 nucleotides match TRBD2. Germline V gene data show CDR1 as SGHTA and CDR2 as FQGNSA. The ends lost 2 bases at V and 3 bases at J; junction bases unmatched: 6. The CDR3 extends over 15 amino acids. In DNA, the CDR3 is TGTGCCAGCAGCTTATTGCGGACTAGCCTCTACGAGCAGTACTTC. Its translation is CASSLLRTSLYEQYF.

J is TRBJ1-6 and V is TRBV28; 7 bases line up with TRBD1. J lost 10 bases, V lost 5 bases, and 11 bases had no gene match. In germline, CDR1 is MDHEN, CDR2 SYDVKM. This CDR3 has 15 residues. CDR3 DNA: TGTGCCAGCAGTCTTCACCCACAGGGGTCATCACCCCTCCACTTT. As protein: CASSLHPQGSSPLHF.

V and J are TRBV18 and TRBJ2-3, with D tentatively TRBD2 (6 bases). Germline V gene lookup returns CDR1 KGHSH and CDR2 LQKENI. This CDR3 comprises 15 residues. Trimming shortened V by 5 bases and J by 3 bases, and 15 bases separated the two germline ends. CDR3 loop: CASSGGTLGTDTQYF. The CDR3 nucleotides read TGTGCCAGCTCAGGAGGGACTCTGGGAACAGATACGCAGTATTTT.

The chain combines TRBV19 with TRBJ1-6, with D perhaps TRBD1 (6 bases). The ends were cut back, 7 bases at V and 9 bases at J, with 16 bases in the middle. Germline V gene sequence: CDR1 LNHDA, CDR2 SQIVND (reference sequence). The CDR3 runs 14 residues. DNA for the CDR3: TGTGCCAGTACGGGACAAGGGAGTACTTCACCCCTCCACTTT. Residues: CASTGQGSTSPLHF.

The J gene is TRBJ2-3, the V gene TRBV11-3; D gene uncertain. Trimming left V 4 bases short and J 1 base short, with 12 bases between. CDR3 size: 15 residues. Germline V lookup: CDR1 SGHNT, CDR2 YENEEA. This CDR3 is CASSSTQRGTDTQYF. CDR3 nucleotide sequence: TGTGCCAGCAGCTCAACTCAACGGGGCACAGATACGCAGTATTTT. Full variable domain (missing parts from reference TRBV11-3 and TRBJ2-3): EAGVVQSPRYKIIEKKQPVAFWCNPISGHNTLYWYLQNLGQGPELLIRYENEEAVDDSQLPKDRFSAERLKGVDSTLKIQPAELGDSAVYLCASSSTQRGTDTQYFGPGTRLTVL.

The CDR3 DNA reads TGTGCCACCAGTGATTTGATTACTAGCGGCCACAATGAGCAGTTCTTC. Protein sequence: CATSDLITSGHNEQFF. The chain links TRBV24-1 to TRBJ2-1, with 8 bases identical to TRBD2. Trimming cost V 0 bases and J 5 bases; bases outside gene matches: 5. This CDR3 comprises 16 residues. CDR1 is KGHDR, CDR2 SFDVKD, per germline.

This clone was seen just once. The rearrangement links TRBV11-2 to TRBJ1-1; D is uncertain. The V end was cut by 0 bases, the J end by 1 base, with 9 bases between. The length of the CDR3 is 15 residues. Germline-derived CDR1 and CDR2 are SGHAT and FQNNGV. Written as DNA, the CDR3 is TGTGCCAGCAGCTTAGATCTTGGCAGGAACACTGAAGCTTTCTTT. This translates into CASSLDLGRNTEAFF. The full variable domain, completed using reference TRBV11-2 and TRBJ1-1, is EAGVAQSPRYKIIEKRQSVAFWCNPISGHATLYWYQQILGQGPKLLIQFQNNGVVDDSQLPKDRFSAERLKGVDSTLKIQPAKLEDSAVYLCASSLDLGRNTEAFFGQGTRLTVV.

This sequence joins TRBV5-4 and TRBJ2-7; D gene ambiguous. Trimming took off 1 base at V and 3 bases at J, with 5 bases between the two ends. The CDR3 spans 12 residues. Germline V lookup: CDR1 SGHNT, CDR2 YYREEE (reference sequence). The CDR3 DNA reads as TGTGCCAGCAGCTTGCGAGGCTACGAGCAGTACTTC. It encodes CASSLRGYEQYF.

Here the CDR3 reads CASSSSGVTDTQYF. The CDR3 DNA follows: TGTGCCAGCTCGTCTAGCGGTGTCACAGATACGCAGTATTTT. The chain is built from TRBV18 and TRBJ2-3; TRBD2 matches at 7 bases. The CDR3 covers 14 residues. Germline V gene lookup returns CDR1 KGHSH and CDR2 LQKENI. With V trimmed by 6 bases and J by 2 bases, 5 bases remained unmatched. The full variable domain, its missing parts supplied by reference TRBV18 and TRBJ2-3, is NAGVMQNPRHLVRRRGQEARLRCSPMKGHSHVYWYRQLPEEGLKFMVYLQKENIIDESGMPKERFSAEFPKEGPSILRIQQVVRGDSAAYFCASSSSGVTDTQYFGPGTRLTVL.

The gene calls are TRBV27 and TRBJ1-4; possible D gene TRBD1, 6 bases. This CDR3 spans 13 amino acids. Germline-derived CDR1 and CDR2 are MNHEY and SMNVEV (reference sequence). Trimming cost V 8 bases and J 4 bases, with 11 bases left between them. CDR3 sequence: CASAPRGNEKLFF. Written as DNA, the CDR3 is TGTGCCAGCGCCCCCAGGGGTAATGAAAAACTGTTTTTT.

The chain joins TRBV11-2 to TRBJ2-5, with D perhaps TRBD1 (6 bases). CDR1 is SGHAT and CDR2 is FQNNGV in the germline V gene. V shed 1 base and J shed 4 bases, with 13 bases lying between them. This CDR3 contains 15 residues. CDR3 residues: CASSLVGAKVETQYF. The CDR3 DNA reads as TGTGCCAGCAGCTTAGTGGGGGCCAAGGTAGAGACCCAGTACTTC.

This sequence joins TRBV6-6 and TRBJ2-7, with D possibly being TRBD1 (6 bases). Germline V gene sequence: CDR1 MNHNY, CDR2 SVGAGI (reference sequence). The CDR3 has 13 residues. The germline V and J ends were trimmed by 5 bases and 2 bases, with 10 bases remaining between them. CDR3 nucleotides: TGTGCCAGCAGTCCCACAGGGCCCTACGAGCAGTACTTC. Protein product: CASSPTGPYEQYF.

The CDR3 spells CASSLIQTEAFF. The CDR3 nucleotides read TGTGCCAGCAGCCTAATTCAGACAGAAGCTTTCTTT. This chain links TRBV7-9 with TRBJ1-1; D unresolved. V was trimmed by 5 bases and J by 8 bases, leaving 12 bases between them. Germline loops: CDR1 SEHNR, CDR2 FQNEAQ (reference sequence). This CDR3 region has 12 residues.

The chain links TRBV7-8 to TRBJ1-1; TRBD1 matches at 9 bases. CDR3 length equals 16 residues. Unmatched junction bases numbered 10, after V lost 5 bases and J lost 3 bases. From germline, CDR1 is SGHVS and CDR2 FQNEAQ. The CDR3 protein is CASSPYTGTGYTEAFF. CDR3 nucleotide sequence: TGTGCCAGCAGCCCATATACCGGGACAGGGTACACTGAAGCTTTCTTT.

V usage is TRBV5-1 and J usage is TRBJ1-3; weak D call: TRBD1 (6 bases). Germline lookup yields CDR1 SGHRS and CDR2 YFSETQ. Trimming pared 2 bases from V and 4 bases from J, leaving 10 bases between. The CDR3 loop spans 14 amino acids. CDR3 protein: CASSFTGPGNTIYF. The CDR3 bases are TGCGCCAGCAGCTTCACAGGGCCAGGAAACACCATATATTTT.